This TCR beta chain is from a study of OX40 agonist ivuxolimab in advanced cancers. Study-level background: Prior anti-PD-1, anti-PD-L1 or anti-CTLA-4 therapy was allowed; 40% had some.

The protocol was immunoSEQ multiplex PCR, while the TCRdb copy is restricted to in-frame clones and leaves out a portion. In the table there are 65,000 to 90,000 clones, 88% of which are singletons. This CDR3 contains 14 residues. The germline gives CDR1 SGHAT, CDR2 FQNNGV. Deletions cut 8 bases from V and 2 bases from J, with 16 bases between. This specimen was CD4+ or CD8+ T cells sorted from blood, taken in a trial of the OX40 agonist ivuxolimab. The receptor comes from an adult with an advanced solid tumor such as melanoma, head and neck, liver or kidney cancer. The chain uses TRBV11-2 and TRBJ2-7; TRBD2 is a possible D gene (5 bases). In DNA, the CDR3 is TGTGCCAGCCGCCCGAGCGGAGGAGCCTACGAGCAGTACTTC. Residues: CASRPSGGAYEQYF.